This note documents a single TCR beta chain sequence. The sample originates from a study of Graves' ophthalmopathy and Graves' hyperthyroidism. The CDR3 loop spans 15 amino acids. Trimming removed 6 bases at V and 5 bases at J, with 20 bases between. Per the germline V gene, CDR1 is WSHSY and CDR2 is SAAADI. Scientists amplified the TCR beta CDR3 regions from RNA transcripts. RT-PCR with HTBI primers came first, then second-round multiplex PCR. MiXCR was run by TCRdb on the multiplex PCR reads, yielding one entry per CDR3 protein. This table holds roughly 400,000 distinct CDR3 sequences, 15% found once.

The clonotype was recovered from a woman between 18 and 30 years old with stable Graves' hyperthyroidism. The chain employs TRBV10-2 and TRBJ2-7, with D tentatively TRBD1 (5 bases). The sequencing sample was made of peripheral blood. This chain's CDR3 is CASSLVSAGSDEQYF. DNA for the CDR3: TGCGCCAGCAGCTTGGTATCGGCAGGGTCGGACGAGCAGTACTTC.